The next 7 T cell receptor beta chains were all read from a single sample in a study of blood T cell repertoires in COVID-19. Using immunoSEQ multiplex PCR, the repertoire was profiled, and TCRdb retains in-frame clones only, with some absent. Of over 250,000 clones detected, 87% appear once; the ten largest clones hold 5.3%. Sequenced material: PBMCs or T cells enriched from blood (not recorded which). The origin of the receptors is a woman in her 30s who had recovered from COVID-19.

CDR3 amino acids: CASGLFSGSNGYTF. CDR3 sequence (DNA): TGTGCTAGTGGTTTGTTCTCCGGGTCGAATGGCTACACCTTC. The V gene is TRBV12-5, the J gene TRBJ1-2, with D uncertain. This CDR3 spans 14 amino acids. The V and J ends lost 2 bases and 6 bases respectively, with 13 bases between them. CDR1 is LGHNT, CDR2 FRNRAP, per germline.

This clone appeared a single time. The chain couples TRBV28 to TRBJ1-1, with 10 positions matching TRBD1. Germline CDR1 MDHEN, CDR2 SYDVKM. The J segment lost 9 bases and the V segment lost 5 bases, leaving 12 bases of the junction unmatched. This CDR3 contains 15 residues. The CDR3 DNA sequence: TGTGCCAGCAGTCCGTTAGGGACAGGGGTTGTCCAAGCTTTCTTT. The encoded protein is CASSPLGTGVVQAFF.

The V and J genes are TRBV6-5 and TRBJ1-3; 7 nucleotides line up with TRBD1. Germline V lookup: CDR1 MNHEY, CDR2 SVGAGI. The V and J ends lost 6 bases and 4 bases, in that order; junction bases with no gene match: 6. The CDR3 consists of 14 residues. CDR3 sequence: CASRTQGGGNTIYF. CDR3 DNA sequence: TGTGCCAGCAGGACCCAGGGGGGAGGAAACACCATATATTTT.

The J gene is TRBJ1-5, the V gene TRBV10-3; 10 bases match TRBD1. The CDR3 extends over 14 amino acids. J lost 7 bases, V lost 2 bases, and 2 bases had no gene match. The V gene's germline CDR1 is ENHRY and CDR2 SYGVKD. In nucleotides, the CDR3 is TGTGCCATCAGTGAGGGACAGGGGGGGCAGCCCCAGCATTTT. Amino acid sequence: CAISEGQGGQPQHF.

This clone showed up just a few times. The gene calls are TRBV7-9 and TRBJ2-7; D unresolved. The ends were cut back, 1 base at V and 6 bases at J, with 7 bases in the middle. Germline CDR1 and CDR2: SEHNR and FQNEAQ (reference sequence). The CDR3 contains 12 residues. The CDR3 protein is CASSLVNGEQYF. CDR3 in DNA: TGTGCCAGCAGCTTAGTAAACGGCGAGCAGTACTTC.

This clone was seen once. V is TRBV4-2 and J is TRBJ2-4; D remains unclear. Germline V gene lookup returns CDR1 LGHNA and CDR2 YNFKEQ. V gave up 4 bases and J gave up 1 base, with 11 bases separating them. The CDR3 is made up of 15 amino acids. CDR3 sequence: CASSPTLTAKNIQYF. The CDR3 DNA reads TGTGCCAGCAGCCCGACTCTAACGGCCAAAAACATTCAGTACTTC.

The chain is built from TRBV7-9 and TRBJ2-7; 8 nucleotides line up with TRBD1. Trimming cost V 5 bases and J 4 bases; bases outside gene matches: 10. The germline V gene has CDR1 SEHNR and CDR2 FQNEAQ (reference sequence). CDR3 length: 15 residues. CDR3 nucleotides: TGTGCCAGCAGCCGACCAGACAGGGGCCTTTACGAGCAGTACTTC. Its translation is CASSRPDRGLYEQYF.